Following are 10 T cell receptor beta chains from one sample sequenced in a study of blood T cell repertoires in COVID-19. The assay was immunoSEQ multiplex PCR, and TCRdb's table has in-frame clones only and misses some. The table lists under 350,000 clones, under 90% of them singletons. Specimen: peripheral blood. These receptors were collected from a man over 45 with acute or convalescent COVID-19.

The chain links TRBV6-5 to TRBJ1-6, with no clear D. Trimming removed 6 bases from V and 8 bases from J, with 11 bases in between. The CDR3 loop spans 13 amino acids. From germline, CDR1 is MNHEY and CDR2 SVGAGI. The CDR3 loop is CASRRVGDSPLHF. The CDR3 DNA reads as TGTGCCAGCAGGAGGGTGGGCGATTCACCCCTCCACTTT.

The sample holds one count of this clone. This chain joins TRBV27 and TRBJ1-2, with D maybe TRBD1 (6 bases). The CDR3 length is 13 residues. V lost 6 bases and J lost 1, with 9 bases in between. Germline loops: CDR1 MNHEY, CDR2 SMNVEV (reference sequence). CDR3 sequence (DNA): TGTGCCAGCAGAGAGGGGGTTAACTATGGCTACACCTTC. Its translation: CASREGVNYGYTF.

The chain uses TRBV7-2 and TRBJ2-1; D is perhaps TRBD2 (7 bases). CDR3 size: 15 residues. V dropped 2 bases and J dropped 2 bases, with 10 bases sitting between them. The germline gives CDR1 SGHTA, CDR2 FQGNSA. In nucleotides, the CDR3 is TGTGCCAGCAGCTTATCCGGGGGGCCCTACAATGAGCAGTTCTTC. It translates to CASSLSGGPYNEQFF.

The V gene is TRBV19, the J gene TRBJ2-7, with unresolved D. This CDR3 comprises 12 residues. V was trimmed by 5 bases and J by 1 base, leaving 6 bases between them. The germline CDR1 and CDR2 sequences are LNHDA and SQIVND (reference sequence). The CDR3 region is CASSGGSYEQYF. CDR3 in DNA: TGTGCCAGTAGTGGCGGATCCTACGAGCAGTACTTC.

The DNA of the CDR3 is TGTGCCAGTAGTAGGACAGGGTCCAACTATGGCTACACCTTC. This sequence encodes CASSRTGSNYGYTF. This chain connects TRBV19 to TRBJ1-2; 8 nucleotides line up with TRBD1. J lost 2 bases, V lost 4 bases, and 3 bases had no gene match. The CDR3 has 14 amino acids. Germline loops: CDR1 LNHDA, CDR2 SQIVND (reference sequence).

The chain links TRBV21-1 to TRBJ2-5; the D call TRBD2 from the table was never checked on the DNA. TRBV21-1 constitutes a pseudogene. CDR3 length: 17 amino acids. The CDR3 nucleotides are TGTGCCAGCAAAAAAGGGACTAGCGGGAACCAGCAAGAGACCCAGTACTTC. It specifies CASKKGTSGNQQETQYF.

This sequence joins TRBV27 and TRBJ2-3; the D is unclear. V was trimmed by 2 bases and J by 5 bases, leaving 8 bases between them. This CDR3 spans 13 amino acids. Germline CDR1 is MNHEY and CDR2 is SMNVEV (reference sequence). The CDR3 spells CASSLLMRDTQYF. The CDR3 region has the DNA TGTGCCAGCAGTTTACTGATGAGAGATACGCAGTATTTT.

The CDR3 sequence: CASSQGDRARRNNSPLHF. CDR3 nucleotides: TGTGCCAGCAGCCAAGGGGACAGGGCTCGTAGGAATAATTCACCCCTCCACTTT. The chain carries TRBV3-1 (or the pseudogene TRBV3-2) and TRBJ1-6; 9 nucleotides agree with TRBD1. The length of the CDR3 is 18 residues. Germline CDR1 LGHDT, CDR2 YNNKEL (reference sequence). After removal of 1 base from V and 5 bases from J, the junction contained 9 bases not matched to a gene.

In this sample, this clone turned up once. V gene TRBV12-3 or TRBV12-4 combines with J gene TRBJ2-7, with 7 bases that match TRBD1. The CDR3 loop spans 13 amino acids. After removal of 6 bases from V and 1 base from J, the junction contained 3 bases not matched to a gene. CDR3: CASSSRGSYEQYF. CDR3 DNA sequence: TGTGCCAGCAGCTCCAGGGGGTCCTACGAGCAGTACTTC.

The chain has TRBV6-5 and TRBJ2-7; tentatively, D is TRBD1 (6 bases). V dropped 4 bases and J dropped 3 bases, with 13 bases sitting between them. From germline, CDR1 is MNHEY and CDR2 SVGAGI. The CDR3 covers 14 residues. In DNA form, the CDR3 reads TGTGCCAGCAGTTTCGCGAGGGGGAACTACGAGCAGTACTTC. Translating gives CASSFARGNYEQYF.